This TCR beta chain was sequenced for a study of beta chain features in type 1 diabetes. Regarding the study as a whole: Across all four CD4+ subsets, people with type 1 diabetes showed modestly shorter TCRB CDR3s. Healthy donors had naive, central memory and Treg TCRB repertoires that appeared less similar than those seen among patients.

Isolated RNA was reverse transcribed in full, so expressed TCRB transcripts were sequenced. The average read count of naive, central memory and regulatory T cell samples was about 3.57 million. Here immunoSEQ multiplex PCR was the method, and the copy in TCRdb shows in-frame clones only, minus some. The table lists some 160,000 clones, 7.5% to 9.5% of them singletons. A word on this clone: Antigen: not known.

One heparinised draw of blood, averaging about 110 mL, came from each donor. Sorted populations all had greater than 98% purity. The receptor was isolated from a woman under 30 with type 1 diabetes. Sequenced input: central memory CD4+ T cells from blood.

The CDR3 here is CASSIGGANGQFF. The CDR3 bases are TGTGCCAGCAGCATAGGGGGCGCGAATGGACAGTTCTTC. The gene calls are TRBV7-9 and TRBJ2-1, with TRBD1 identical over 7 bases. Per germline, CDR1 SEHNR and CDR2 FQNEAQ (reference sequence). The CDR3 sequence is 13 residues long. With V trimmed by 5 bases and J by 13 bases, 11 bases remained unmatched.